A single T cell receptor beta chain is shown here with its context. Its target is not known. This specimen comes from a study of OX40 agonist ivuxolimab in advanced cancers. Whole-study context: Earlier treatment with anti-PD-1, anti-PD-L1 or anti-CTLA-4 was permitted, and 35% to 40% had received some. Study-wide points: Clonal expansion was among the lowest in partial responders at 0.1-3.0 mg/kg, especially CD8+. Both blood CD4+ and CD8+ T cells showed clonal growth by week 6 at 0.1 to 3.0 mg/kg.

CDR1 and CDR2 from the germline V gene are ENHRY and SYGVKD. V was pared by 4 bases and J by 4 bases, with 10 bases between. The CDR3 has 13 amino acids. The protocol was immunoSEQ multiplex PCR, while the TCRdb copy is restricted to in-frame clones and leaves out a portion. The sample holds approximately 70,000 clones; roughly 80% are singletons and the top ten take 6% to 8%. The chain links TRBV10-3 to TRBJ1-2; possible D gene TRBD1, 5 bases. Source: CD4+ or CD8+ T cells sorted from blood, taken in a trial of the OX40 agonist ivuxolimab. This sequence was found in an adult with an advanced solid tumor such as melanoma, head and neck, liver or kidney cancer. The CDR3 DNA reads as TGTGCCATCAGTGGGGGCACCACCTATGGCTACACCTTC. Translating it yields CAISGGTTYGYTF.